This TCR beta chain was sequenced in a study of blood T cell repertoires in COVID-19. The data were produced by immunoSEQ multiplex PCR, yet TCRdb's version contains in-frame clones alone and is incomplete. The table includes about 74,000 clones, about 86% detected once. This clone appeared once. This TCR was sampled from a woman of 80 years or more with acute or convalescent COVID-19. The sequenced material came from peripheral blood.

The CDR3 here is CASAGEYADTQYF. CDR3 bases: TGTGCCAGCGCCGGAGAGTACGCAGATACGCAGTATTTT. V and J are TRBV6-5 and TRBJ2-3; D uncertain. This CDR3 is 13 amino acids long. CDR1 and CDR2 (germline): MNHEY, SVGAGI. The V and J ends lost 8 bases and 4 bases respectively, with 13 bases between them.